This T cell receptor (beta chain) was observed in a study of control samples from healthy donors and cancer patients. Clones were sequenced by immunoSEQ multiplex PCR, and TCRdb holds only the in-frame ones, with some missing. The sample records roughly 68,000 clones, about 83% being singletons. Germline assignment: CDR1 LNHDA and CDR2 SQIVND (reference sequence). V gave up 5 bases and J gave up 0 bases, with 11 bases separating them. This CDR3 has 15 amino acids. The chain uses TRBV19 and TRBJ1-3, with unresolved D. Sequencing was done on a sample of blood. The sequence came from a man aged 55-75 years in good health. CDR3 protein: CASSPQQLSGNTIYF. Here the CDR3 DNA reads TGTGCCAGTAGTCCGCAGCAACTCTCTGGAAACACCATATATTTT.